This entry is about one T cell receptor (beta chain). The data were obtained in a study of T cell clones after liver transplantation. The overall study: Post-transplant blood was tracked for graft-donor-reactive T cell clones identified in a pre-transplant mixed lymphocyte reaction. Apart from a few HCV-positive recipients, transplants were for non-autoimmune, non-viral reasons.

The CDR3 totals 14 residues. Per the germline V gene, CDR1 is MNHNS and CDR2 is SASEGT. J gave up 3 bases and V 3 bases, and 2 bases lay outside the gene matches. Measured with immunoSEQ multiplex PCR; TCRdb has only the in-frame clones, and not every one. The sample consists of 90,000 to 120,000 clones, roughly 80% of them appearing once. Thawed unstimulated PBMCs were FACS-sorted by CD3, CD4 and CD8 into two populations. Here the sequenced sample was CD4+ T cells from blood, taken before liver transplant. The sequence came from a human donor who received a liver transplant. V and J are TRBV6-1 and TRBJ1-2; TRBD1 matches 9 bases. DNA for the CDR3: TGTGCCAGCAGTGAGGGACAGGGTTACTATGGCTACACCTTC. This encodes CASSEGQGYYGYTF.